In its sample, the clone carrying this T cell receptor beta chain was seen many times. Its antigen is unknown. Using 10%, 30% or 50% RNA, naive CD8 libraries were derived from about 20,000 to 1,000,000 sorted cells. TCRdb reanalysed the PCR reads using MiXCR and keeps one entry per CDR3 protein. Counted here are about 35,000 distinct CDR3 sequences, about a fifth occurring once; the ten biggest clones make up approximately 1%. The data derive from a study of molecular identifiers for immune sequencing clone quantification. Study overall: Four of five splits of RNA from about 20,000 or 100,000 naive CD8 cells were sequenced in replicates.

The CDR3 is 12 amino acids. V lost 5 bases and J lost 6, with 11 bases in between. The germline V gene encodes CDR1 LNHDA and CDR2 SQIVND (reference sequence). General study results and limits: Under 1% of molecules in naive cells, but over 98% of effector molecules, belonged to clones above 20 RNA copies.

This rearrangement joins TRBV19 to TRBJ2-7; D not certain. The receptor was derived from a human donor in good health. Some libraries in this study had Jurkat cell RNA spiked in. The sequencing input was naive CD8+ T cells from blood, with Jurkat cell RNA spiked in. Subset indicated: FACS-sorted CD8+CD4-CCR7+CD45RA+ naive T cells. CDR3 DNA: TGTGCCAGTAGTCTTGCCCCCGGCGAGCAGTACTTC. Translated: CASSLAPGEQYF.